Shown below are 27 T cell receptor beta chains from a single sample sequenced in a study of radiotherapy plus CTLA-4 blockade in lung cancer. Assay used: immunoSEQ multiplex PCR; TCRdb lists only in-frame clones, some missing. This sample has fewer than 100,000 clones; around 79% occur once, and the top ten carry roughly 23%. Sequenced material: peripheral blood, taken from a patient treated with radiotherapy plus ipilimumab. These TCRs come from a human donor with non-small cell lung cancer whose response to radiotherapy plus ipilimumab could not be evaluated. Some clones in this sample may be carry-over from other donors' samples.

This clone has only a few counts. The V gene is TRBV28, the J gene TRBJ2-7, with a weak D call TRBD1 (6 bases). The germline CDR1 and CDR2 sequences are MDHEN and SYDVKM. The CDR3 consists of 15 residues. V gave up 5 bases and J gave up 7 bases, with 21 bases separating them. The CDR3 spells CASSPPTGSPTEQYF. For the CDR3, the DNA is TGTGCCAGCAGTCCGCCGACAGGAAGCCCCACGGAGCAGTACTTC.

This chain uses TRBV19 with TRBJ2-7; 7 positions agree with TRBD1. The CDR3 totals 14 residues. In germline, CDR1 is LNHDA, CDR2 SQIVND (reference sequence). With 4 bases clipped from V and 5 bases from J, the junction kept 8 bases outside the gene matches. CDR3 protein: CASSRDRAENEQYF. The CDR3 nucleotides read TGTGCCAGTAGTAGAGACAGGGCAGAGAACGAGCAGTACTTC.

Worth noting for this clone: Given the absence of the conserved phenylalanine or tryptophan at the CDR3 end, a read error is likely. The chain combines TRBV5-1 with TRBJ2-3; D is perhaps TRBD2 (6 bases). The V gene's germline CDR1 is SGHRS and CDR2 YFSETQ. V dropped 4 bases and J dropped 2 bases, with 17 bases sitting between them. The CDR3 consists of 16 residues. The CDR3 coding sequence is TGCGCCAGCAGCCTCGGGGGAGCGGGTTCCACAGATACGCAGTATCTT. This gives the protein CASSLGGAGSTDTQYL.

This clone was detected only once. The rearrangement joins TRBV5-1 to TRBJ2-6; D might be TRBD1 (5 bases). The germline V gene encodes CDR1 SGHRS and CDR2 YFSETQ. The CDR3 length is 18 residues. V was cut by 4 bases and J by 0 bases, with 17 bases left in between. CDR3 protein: CASSPSHRPSSGANVLTF. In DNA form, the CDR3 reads TGCGCCAGCAGCCCCTCCCACAGGCCGAGCTCTGGGGCCAACGTCCTGACTTTC.

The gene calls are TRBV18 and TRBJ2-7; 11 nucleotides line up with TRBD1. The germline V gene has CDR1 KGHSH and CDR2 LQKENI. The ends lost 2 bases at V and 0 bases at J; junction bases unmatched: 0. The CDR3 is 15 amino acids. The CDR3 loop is CASSPGTGGSYEQYF. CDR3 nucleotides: TGTGCCAGCTCACCAGGGACAGGGGGCTCCTACGAGCAGTACTTC.

This CDR3 reads CASSLTSGQETQYF. In DNA form, the CDR3 reads TGCGCCAGCAGCCTAACTAGCGGCCAAGAGACCCAGTACTTC. The genes are TRBV5-1 and TRBJ2-5; 8 bases agree with TRBD2. The CDR3 length is 14 residues. V dropped 4 bases and J dropped 1; count of bases not matched to a gene: 3. CDR1 and CDR2 from the germline V gene are SGHRS and YFSETQ.

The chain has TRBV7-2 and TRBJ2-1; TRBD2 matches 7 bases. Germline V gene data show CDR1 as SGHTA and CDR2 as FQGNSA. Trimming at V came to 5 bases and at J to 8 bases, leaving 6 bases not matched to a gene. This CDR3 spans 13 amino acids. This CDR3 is CASSPGGRDEQFF. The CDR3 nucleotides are TGTGCCAGCAGCCCGGGGGGTCGGGATGAGCAGTTCTTC.

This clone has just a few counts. The CDR3 nucleotides read TGTGCCATCCGGGACAAAGGAGAGGAGACCCAGTACTTC. It specifies CAIRDKGEETQYF. The chain recombines TRBV10-3 with TRBJ2-5, with D possibly being TRBD1 (6 bases). The CDR3 has 13 residues. Germline lookup yields CDR1 ENHRY and CDR2 SYGVKD. The V and J ends lost 8 bases and 5 bases respectively, with 15 bases between them.

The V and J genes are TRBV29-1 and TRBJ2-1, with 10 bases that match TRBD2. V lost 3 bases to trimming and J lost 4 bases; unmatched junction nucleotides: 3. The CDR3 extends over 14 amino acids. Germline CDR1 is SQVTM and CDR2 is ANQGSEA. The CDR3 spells CSVDRLAGYNEQFF. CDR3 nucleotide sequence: TGCAGCGTTGACCGACTAGCGGGTTACAATGAGCAGTTCTTC.

This CDR3 reads CASSEPSYEQYF. The CDR3 DNA follows: TGTGCCAGCAGTGAACCTTCCTACGAGCAGTACTTC. The chain couples TRBV2 to TRBJ2-7, with D unresolved. The CDR3 sequence is 12 residues long. The V gene's germline CDR1 is SNHLY and CDR2 FYNNEI. Trimming took 2 bases from V and 1 from J, leaving 3 bases between them. Complete variable domain (other parts from reference TRBV2 and TRBJ2-7): EPEVTQTPSHQVTQMGQEVILRCVPISNHLYFYWYRQILGQKVEFLVSFYNNEISEKSEIFDDQFSVERPDGSNFTLKIRSTKLEDSAMYFCASSEPSYEQYFGPGTRLTVT.

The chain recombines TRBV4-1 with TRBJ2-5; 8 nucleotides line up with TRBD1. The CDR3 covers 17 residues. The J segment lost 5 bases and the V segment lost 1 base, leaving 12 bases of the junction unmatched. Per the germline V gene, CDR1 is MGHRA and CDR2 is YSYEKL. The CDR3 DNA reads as TGCGCCAGCAGCCAAGTTGCGCAGGGGGCGAACCGGGAGACCCAGTACTTC. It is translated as CASSQVAQGANRETQYF.

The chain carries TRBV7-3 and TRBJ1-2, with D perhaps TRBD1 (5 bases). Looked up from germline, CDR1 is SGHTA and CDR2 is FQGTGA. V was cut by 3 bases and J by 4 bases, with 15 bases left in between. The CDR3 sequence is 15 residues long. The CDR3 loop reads CASSLWVGPGYGYTF. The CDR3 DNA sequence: TGTGCCAGCAGCTTGTGGGTGGGGCCTGGCTATGGCTACACCTTC.

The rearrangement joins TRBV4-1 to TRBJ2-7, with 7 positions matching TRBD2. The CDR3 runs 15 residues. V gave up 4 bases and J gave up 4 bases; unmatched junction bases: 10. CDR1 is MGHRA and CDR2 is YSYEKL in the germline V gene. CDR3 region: CASSRAPLADYEQYF. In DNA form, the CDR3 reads TGCGCCAGCAGCCGAGCCCCCCTAGCGGATTACGAGCAGTACTTC.

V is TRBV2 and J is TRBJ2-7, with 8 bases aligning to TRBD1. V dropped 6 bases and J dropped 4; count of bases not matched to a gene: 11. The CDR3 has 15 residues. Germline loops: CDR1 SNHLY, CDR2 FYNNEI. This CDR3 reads CASRIKTGVQYEQYF. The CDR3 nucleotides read TGTGCCAGCAGAATAAAGACAGGGGTTCAATACGAGCAGTACTTC.

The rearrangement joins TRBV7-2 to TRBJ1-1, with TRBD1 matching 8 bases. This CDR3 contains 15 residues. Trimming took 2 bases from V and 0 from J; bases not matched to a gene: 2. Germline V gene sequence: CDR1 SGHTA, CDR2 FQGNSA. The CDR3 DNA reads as TGTGCCAGCAGCTTAACAGGGGGAGTGAACACTGAAGCTTTCTTT. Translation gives CASSLTGGVNTEAFF.

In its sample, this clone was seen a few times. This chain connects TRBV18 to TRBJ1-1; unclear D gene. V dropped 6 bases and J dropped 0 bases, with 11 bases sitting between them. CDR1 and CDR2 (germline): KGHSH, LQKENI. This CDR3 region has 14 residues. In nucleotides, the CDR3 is TGTGCCAGCTCCCCTCGGGGTTTGAACACTGAAGCTTTCTTT. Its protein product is CASSPRGLNTEAFF. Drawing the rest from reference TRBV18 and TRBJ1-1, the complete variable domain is NAGVMQNPRHLVRRRGQEARLRCSPMKGHSHVYWYRQLPEEGLKFMVYLQKENIIDESGMPKERFSAEFPKEGPSILRIQQVVRGDSAAYFCASSPRGLNTEAFFGQGTRLTVV.

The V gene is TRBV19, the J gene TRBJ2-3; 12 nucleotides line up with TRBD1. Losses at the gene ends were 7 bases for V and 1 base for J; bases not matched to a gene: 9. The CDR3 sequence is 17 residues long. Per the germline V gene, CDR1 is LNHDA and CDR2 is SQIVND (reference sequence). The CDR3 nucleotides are TGTGCCAGTACCCCGGGACAGGGGGCGGGGGGCACAGATACGCAGTATTTT. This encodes CASTPGQGAGGTDTQYF. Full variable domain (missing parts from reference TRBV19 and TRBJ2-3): DGGITQSPKYLFRKEGQNVTLSCEQNLNHDAMYWYRQDPGQGLRLIYYSQIVNDFQKGDIAEGYSVSREKKESFPLTVTSAQKNPTAFYLCASTPGQGAGGTDTQYFGPGTRLTVL.

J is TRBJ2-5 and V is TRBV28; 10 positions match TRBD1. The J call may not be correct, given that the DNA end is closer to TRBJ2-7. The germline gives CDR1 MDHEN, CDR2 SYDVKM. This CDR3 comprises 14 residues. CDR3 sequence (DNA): TGTGCCAGCAGCCCGGGACAGGGGTCCTACGAGCAGTACTTC. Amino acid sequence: CASSPGQGSYEQYF.

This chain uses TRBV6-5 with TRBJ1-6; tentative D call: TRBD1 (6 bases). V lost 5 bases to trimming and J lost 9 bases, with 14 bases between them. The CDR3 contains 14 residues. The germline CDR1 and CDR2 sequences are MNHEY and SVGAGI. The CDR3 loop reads CASSRILGASPLHF. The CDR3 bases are TGTGCCAGCAGTCGTATTCTGGGGGCTTCACCCCTCCACTTT.

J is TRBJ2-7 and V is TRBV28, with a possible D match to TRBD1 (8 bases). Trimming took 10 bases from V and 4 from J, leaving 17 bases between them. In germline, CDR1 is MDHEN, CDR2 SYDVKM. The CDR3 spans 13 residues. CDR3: CATDDRGGYEQYF. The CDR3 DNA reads TGTGCCACCGATGACAGGGGAGGGTACGAGCAGTACTTC.

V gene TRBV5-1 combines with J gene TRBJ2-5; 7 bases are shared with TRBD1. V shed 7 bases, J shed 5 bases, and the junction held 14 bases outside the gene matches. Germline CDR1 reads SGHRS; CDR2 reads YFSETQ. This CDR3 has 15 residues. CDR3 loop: CASEPTGVTGETQYF. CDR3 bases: TGCGCCAGCGAACCTACAGGGGTCACGGGTGAGACCCAGTACTTC.

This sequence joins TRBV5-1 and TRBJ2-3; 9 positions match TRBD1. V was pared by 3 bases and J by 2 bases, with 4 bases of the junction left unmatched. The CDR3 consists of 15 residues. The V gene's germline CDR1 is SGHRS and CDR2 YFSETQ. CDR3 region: CASSSGTGPTDTQYF. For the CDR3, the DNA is TGCGCCAGCAGCTCAGGGACAGGGCCCACAGATACGCAGTATTTT. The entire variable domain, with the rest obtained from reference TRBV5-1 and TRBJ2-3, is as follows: KAGVTQTPRYLIKTRGQQVTLSCSPISGHRSVSWYQQTPGQGLQFLFEYFSETQRNKGNFPGRFSGRQFSNSRSEMNVSTLELGDSALYLCASSSGTGPTDTQYFGPGTRLTVL.

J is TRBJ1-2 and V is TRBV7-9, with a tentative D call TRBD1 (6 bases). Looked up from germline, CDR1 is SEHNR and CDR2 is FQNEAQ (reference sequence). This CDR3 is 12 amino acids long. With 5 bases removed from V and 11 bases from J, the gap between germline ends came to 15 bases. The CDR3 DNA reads TGTGCCAGCAGCCCCCAGGACAGTTCATACACCTTC. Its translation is CASSPQDSSYTF.

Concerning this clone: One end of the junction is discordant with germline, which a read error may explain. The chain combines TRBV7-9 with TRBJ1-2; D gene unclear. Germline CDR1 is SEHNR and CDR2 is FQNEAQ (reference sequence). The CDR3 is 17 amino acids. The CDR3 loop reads CASNLDEGTPSNYGYTF. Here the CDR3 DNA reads TGTGCCAGCAACTTAGATGAGGGAACCCCTTCTAACTATGGCTACACCTTC. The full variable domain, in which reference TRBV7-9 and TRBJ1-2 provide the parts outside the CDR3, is DTGVSQNPRHKITKRGQNVTFRCDPISEHNRLYWYRQTLGQGPEFLTYFQNEAQLEKSRLLSDRFSAERPKGSFSTLEIQRTEQGDSAMYLCASNLDEGTPSNYGYTFGSGTRLTVV.

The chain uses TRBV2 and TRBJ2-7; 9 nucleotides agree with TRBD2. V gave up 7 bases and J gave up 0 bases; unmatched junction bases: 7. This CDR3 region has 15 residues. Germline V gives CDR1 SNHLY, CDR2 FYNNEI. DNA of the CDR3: TGTGCCAGCACCCGGGGAGCGGGGGGCTCCTACGAGCAGTACTTC. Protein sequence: CASTRGAGGSYEQYF. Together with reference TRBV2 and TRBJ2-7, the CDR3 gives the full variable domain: EPEVTQTPSHQVTQMGQEVILRCVPISNHLYFYWYRQILGQKVEFLVSFYNNEISEKSEIFDDQFSVERPDGSNFTLKIRSTKLEDSAMYFCASTRGAGGSYEQYFGPGTRLTVT.

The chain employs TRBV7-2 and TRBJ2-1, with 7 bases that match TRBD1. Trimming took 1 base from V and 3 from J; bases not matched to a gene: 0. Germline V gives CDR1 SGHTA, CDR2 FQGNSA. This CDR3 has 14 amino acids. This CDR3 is CASSLGTGYNEQFF. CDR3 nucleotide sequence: TGTGCCAGCAGCTTAGGGACAGGCTACAATGAGCAGTTCTTC.

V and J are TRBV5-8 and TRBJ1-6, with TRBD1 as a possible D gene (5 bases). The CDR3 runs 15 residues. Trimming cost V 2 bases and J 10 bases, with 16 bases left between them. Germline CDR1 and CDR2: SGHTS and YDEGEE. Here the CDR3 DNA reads TGTGCCAGCAGCTTTGGTTCCCAGGGAGGCTCACCCCTCCACTTT. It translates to CASSFGSQGGSPLHF.